Following are 18 T cell receptor beta chains from one sample sequenced in a study of shared clonotypes between healthy human individuals. Repertoires were generated with immunoSEQ multiplex PCR, while TCRdb's copy carries only in-frame clones and drops some. This sample has 600,000 to 700,000 clones, with around 78% found just once. Sequencing was done on a sample of memory CD4+ T cells sorted from blood. Subset denoted: CD45RA-negative fraction. The source of these receptors is a woman in her 30s in good health.

The genes are TRBV9 and TRBJ2-3; 8 bases are shared with TRBD1. The CDR3 is made up of 16 amino acids. The junction had 11 bases not matched to a gene; V was cut back by 3 bases and J by 5 bases. Germline V CDR1 and CDR2: SGDLS, YYNGEE. This CDR3 is CASSAQVATGGDTQYF. The CDR3, as DNA: TGTGCCAGCAGCGCCCAGGTCGCCACAGGGGGAGATACGCAGTATTTT.

V gene TRBV5-1 combines with J gene TRBJ2-2, with D possibly being TRBD2 (6 bases). Germline V gene data show CDR1 as SGHRS and CDR2 as YFSETQ. The CDR3 loop spans 15 amino acids. V lost 3 bases and J lost 3, with 12 bases in between. The CDR3 DNA sequence: TGCGCCAGCAGCTGGAGGACGGGAGACACCGGGGAGCTGTTTTTT. It specifies CASSWRTGDTGELFF.

This clone has a single count. This chain links TRBV19 with TRBJ2-1, with no clear D. Trimming took off 1 base at V and 3 bases at J, with 10 bases between the two ends. Germline values: CDR1 LNHDA, CDR2 SQIVND (reference sequence). The length of the CDR3 is 15 residues. CDR3 nucleotide sequence: TGTGCCAGTAGTATAGGATTAAACAACTACAATGAGCAGTTCTTC. It codes for CASSIGLNNYNEQFF. The variable domain in full, with the rest retrieved from reference TRBV19 and TRBJ2-1, is DGGITQSPKYLFRKEGQNVTLSCEQNLNHDAMYWYRQDPGQGLRLIYYSQIVNDFQKGDIAEGYSVSREKKESFPLTVTSAQKNPTAFYLCASSIGLNNYNEQFFGPGTRLTVL.

CDR3 DNA: TGCGCCAGCTGTGTCCTAGCGGGGCAGGGGGAGCTGTTTTTT. This sequence encodes CASCVLAGQGELFF. The rearrangement uses TRBV5-1 and TRBJ2-2, with 9 bases fitting TRBD2. Germline V gene lookup returns CDR1 SGHRS and CDR2 YFSETQ. The V and J ends lost 7 bases and 8 bases, in that order; junction bases with no gene match: 9. There are 14 residues in the CDR3.

This clone was counted between two and nine times. Just one base apart from a much larger clone, this may be a read error. Other DNA sequences in the same sample also yield this CDR3. The chain links TRBV5-1 to TRBJ2-1; 7 bases map to TRBD2. Germline CDR1 and CDR2: SGHRS and YFSETQ. Trimming at V came to 0 bases and at J to 4 bases, leaving 4 bases not matched to a gene. The CDR3 consists of 15 residues. CDR3 bases: TGCGCCAGCAGCTTGGCTAGCGGTAGTTACAATGAGCAGTTCTTC. This codes for CASSLASGSYNEQFF.

This chain uses TRBV29-1 with TRBJ1-1; D possibly corresponds to TRBD1 (6 bases). CDR1 and CDR2 (germline): SQVTM, ANQGSEA. The CDR3 loop spans 13 amino acids. V lost 6 bases and J 4 bases, leaving 15 bases between the germline ends. Here the CDR3 reads CSVNRDRSTEAFF. DNA of the CDR3: TGCAGCGTCAACAGGGATCGTAGCACTGAAGCTTTCTTT.

The chain combines TRBV12-5 with TRBJ2-3; 7 nucleotides agree with TRBD1. J lost 2 bases, V lost 1 base, and 3 bases had no gene match. Germline loops: CDR1 LGHNT, CDR2 FRNRAP. The CDR3 sequence is 15 residues long. CDR3 region: CASGLGQGPTDTQYF. Written as DNA, the CDR3 is TGTGCTAGTGGTTTGGGACAGGGCCCCACAGATACGCAGTATTTT.

The chain links TRBV18 to TRBJ2-1; D possibly corresponds to TRBD1 (7 bases). The germline V and J ends were trimmed by 2 bases and 2 bases, with 13 bases remaining between them. Germline V gives CDR1 KGHSH, CDR2 LQKENI. There are 16 residues in the CDR3. For the CDR3, the DNA is TGTGCCAGCTCACCAGATGGCAGGGGGGCCTACAATGAGCAGTTCTTC. It yields the protein CASSPDGRGAYNEQFF.

This sequence joins TRBV7-3 and TRBJ1-2, with TRBD1 as a possible D gene (5 bases). V was clipped by 5 bases and J by 9 bases, with 13 bases between them. Germline CDR1 and CDR2: SGHTA and FQGTGA. The CDR3 loop spans 12 amino acids. In DNA form, the CDR3 reads TGTGCCAGCAGCCCCGGGGGTGCAAGCTACACCTTC. Translated, it gives CASSPGGASYTF.

This clone was recorded a few times. The chain couples TRBV5-1 to TRBJ2-5, with a weak D call TRBD2 (7 bases). This CDR3 has 17 amino acids. Germline V lookup: CDR1 SGHRS, CDR2 YFSETQ. V shed 4 bases and J shed 3 bases, with 22 bases lying between them. CDR3 loop: CASSRLGGAGGKETQYF. DNA of the CDR3: TGCGCCAGCAGCAGATTAGGGGGGGCCGGCGGGAAAGAGACCCAGTACTTC. The whole variable domain, remainder taken from reference TRBV5-1 and TRBJ2-5, is KAGVTQTPRYLIKTRGQQVTLSCSPISGHRSVSWYQQTPGQGLQFLFEYFSETQRNKGNFPGRFSGRQFSNSRSEMNVSTLELGDSALYLCASSRLGGAGGKETQYFGPGTRLLVL.

The gene calls are TRBV5-1 and TRBJ2-2, with D tentatively TRBD2 (5 bases). The germline CDR1 and CDR2 sequences are SGHRS and YFSETQ. The CDR3 is made up of 16 amino acids. V shed 6 bases and J shed 8 bases, with 23 bases lying between them. The CDR3 here is CASKSISPEVSGELFF. In nucleotides, the CDR3 is TGCGCCAGCAAATCAATCAGCCCGGAGGTGTCGGGGGAGCTGTTTTTT.

This rearrangement joins TRBV19 to TRBJ2-1; 11 bases are shared with TRBD2. The junction had 6 bases not matched to a gene; V was cut back by 5 bases and J by 6 bases. Per germline, CDR1 LNHDA and CDR2 SQIVND (reference sequence). CDR3 length: 15 residues. The chain's CDR3 is CASSPSGRSGNEQFF. DNA of the CDR3: TGTGCCAGTAGTCCTAGCGGGAGGAGCGGCAATGAGCAGTTCTTC.

V is TRBV7-2 and J is TRBJ1-1; D ambiguous. The CDR3 contains 15 residues. Germline V gives CDR1 SGHTA, CDR2 FQGNSA. Deletions cut 7 bases from V and 0 bases from J, with 15 bases between. The CDR3 region is CASTLLAGMNTEAFF. As DNA, the CDR3 is TGTGCCAGCACCCTTTTGGCGGGCATGAACACTGAAGCTTTCTTT.

This chain joins TRBV27 and TRBJ2-2; 7 bases agree with TRBD1. Germline CDR1 and CDR2: MNHEY and SMNVEV (reference sequence). The V gene end was trimmed by 9 bases and the J gene end by 1 base; junction bases not matched to a gene: 14. This CDR3 spans 17 amino acids. CDR3 region: CASSHRVTGLNTGELFF. CDR3 in DNA: TGTGCCAGTTCCCATCGGGTGACAGGGTTGAACACCGGGGAGCTGTTTTTT.

This clone was counted between two and nine times. The chain links TRBV7-7 to TRBJ1-2, with TRBD1 as a possible D gene (5 bases). The ends were cut back, 2 bases at V and 4 bases at J, with 14 bases in the middle. In germline, CDR1 is SSHAT, CDR2 FNYEAQ (reference sequence). This CDR3 contains 15 residues. CDR3 nucleotides: TGTGCCAGCAGCTTACTCCAGGGTTTAAGCTATGGCTACACCTTC. Translated, it gives CASSLLQGLSYGYTF.

The chain is built from TRBV14 and TRBJ2-7; D call uncertain. Between the trimmed V and J ends, which lost 4 bases and 3 bases, there was a span of 13 bases. Per germline, CDR1 SGHDN and CDR2 FVKESK. The CDR3 has 14 residues. The CDR3 here is CASSPSLLHYEQYF. The CDR3 DNA is TGTGCCAGCAGCCCGTCCCTACTCCACTACGAGCAGTACTTC.

This CDR3 is CSVAGQNNEKLFF. CDR3 DNA sequence: TGCAGCGTTGCGGGACAGAATAATGAAAAACTGTTTTTT. This chain links TRBV29-1 with TRBJ1-4; 7 bases are shared with TRBD1. Germline CDR1 reads SQVTM; CDR2 reads ANQGSEA. The CDR3 runs 13 residues. V lost 4 bases to trimming and J lost 4 bases; unmatched junction nucleotides: 3.

V is TRBV18 and J is TRBJ2-7; possible D gene TRBD2, 6 bases. Germline V gives CDR1 KGHSH, CDR2 LQKENI. The V gene lost 2 bases and the J gene lost 3 bases, with 11 bases spanning the gap. The CDR3 is made up of 14 amino acids. The CDR3 sequence is CASSPAGTYYEQYF. CDR3 coding DNA: TGTGCCAGCTCACCAGCGGGGACCTACTACGAGCAGTACTTC.